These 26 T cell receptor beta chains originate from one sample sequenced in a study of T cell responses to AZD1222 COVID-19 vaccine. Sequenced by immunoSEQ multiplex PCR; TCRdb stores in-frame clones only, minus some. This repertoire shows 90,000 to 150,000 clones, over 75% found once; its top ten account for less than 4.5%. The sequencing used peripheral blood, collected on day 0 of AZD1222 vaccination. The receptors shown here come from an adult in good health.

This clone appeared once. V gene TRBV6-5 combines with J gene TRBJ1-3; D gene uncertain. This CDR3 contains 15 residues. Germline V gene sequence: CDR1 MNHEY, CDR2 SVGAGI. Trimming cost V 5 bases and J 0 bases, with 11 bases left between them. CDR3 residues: CASSLQVSSGNTIYF. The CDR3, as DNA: TGTGCCAGCAGTCTCCAGGTTAGCTCTGGAAACACCATATATTTT.

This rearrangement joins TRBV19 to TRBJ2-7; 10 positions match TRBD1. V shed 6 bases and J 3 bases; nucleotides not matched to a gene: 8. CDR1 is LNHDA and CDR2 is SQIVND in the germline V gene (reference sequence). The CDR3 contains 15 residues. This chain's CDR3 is CASRAPGTGDYEQYF. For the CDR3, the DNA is TGTGCCAGTAGAGCTCCCGGGACAGGGGACTACGAGCAGTACTTC.

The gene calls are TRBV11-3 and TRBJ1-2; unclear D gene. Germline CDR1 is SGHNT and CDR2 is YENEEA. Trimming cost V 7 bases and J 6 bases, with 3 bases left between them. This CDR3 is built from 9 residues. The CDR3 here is CASNNGYTF. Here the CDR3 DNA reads TGTGCCAGCAATAATGGCTACACCTTC.

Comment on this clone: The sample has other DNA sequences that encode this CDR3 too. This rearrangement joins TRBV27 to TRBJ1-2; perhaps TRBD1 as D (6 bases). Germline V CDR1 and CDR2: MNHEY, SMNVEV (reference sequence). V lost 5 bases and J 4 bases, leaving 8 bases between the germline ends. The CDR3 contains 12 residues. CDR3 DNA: TGTGCCAGCAGTCCCAGGGGCTATGGCTACACCTTC. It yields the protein CASSPRGYGYTF.

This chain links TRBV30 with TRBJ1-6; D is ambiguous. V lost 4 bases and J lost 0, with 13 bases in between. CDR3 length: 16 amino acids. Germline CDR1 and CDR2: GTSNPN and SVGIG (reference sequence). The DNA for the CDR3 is TGTGCCTGGATAGGCACACCGAGCTCCTATAATTCACCCCTCCACTTT. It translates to CAWIGTPSSYNSPLHF.

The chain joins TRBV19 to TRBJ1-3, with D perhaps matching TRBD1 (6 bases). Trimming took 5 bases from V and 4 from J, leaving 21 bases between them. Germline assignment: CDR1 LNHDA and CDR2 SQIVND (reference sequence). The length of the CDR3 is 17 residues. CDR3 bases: TGTGCCAGTAGTGAACCTGTTCGGGGGACAAAAGGAAACACCATATATTTT. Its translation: CASSEPVRGTKGNTIYF.

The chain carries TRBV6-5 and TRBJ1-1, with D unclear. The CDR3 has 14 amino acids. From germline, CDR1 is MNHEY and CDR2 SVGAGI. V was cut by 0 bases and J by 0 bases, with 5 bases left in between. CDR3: CASSYSLVNTEAFF. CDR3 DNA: TGTGCCAGCAGTTACTCGCTCGTGAACACTGAAGCTTTCTTT.

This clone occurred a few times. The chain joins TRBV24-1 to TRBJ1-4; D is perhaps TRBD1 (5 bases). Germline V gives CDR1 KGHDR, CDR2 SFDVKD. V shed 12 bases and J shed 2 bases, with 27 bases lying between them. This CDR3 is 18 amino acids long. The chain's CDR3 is CAAPPRGASDPTNEKLFF. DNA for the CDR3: TGTGCCGCCCCCCCACGCGGGGCTTCGGACCCCACTAATGAAAAACTGTTTTTT.

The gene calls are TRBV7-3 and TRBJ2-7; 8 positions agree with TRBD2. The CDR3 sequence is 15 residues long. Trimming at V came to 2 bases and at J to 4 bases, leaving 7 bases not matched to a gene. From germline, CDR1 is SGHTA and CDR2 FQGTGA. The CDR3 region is CASSLGRGGGYEQYF. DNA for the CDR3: TGTGCCAGCAGCTTAGGTCGGGGGGGCGGATACGAGCAGTACTTC.

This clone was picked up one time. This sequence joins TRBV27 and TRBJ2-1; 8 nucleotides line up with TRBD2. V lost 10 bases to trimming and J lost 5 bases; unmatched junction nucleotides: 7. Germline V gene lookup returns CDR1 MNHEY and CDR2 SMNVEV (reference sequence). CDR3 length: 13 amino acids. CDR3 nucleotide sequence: TGTGCCACAGGGACTAGTGGAGACAATGAGCAGTTCTTC. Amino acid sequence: CATGTSGDNEQFF.

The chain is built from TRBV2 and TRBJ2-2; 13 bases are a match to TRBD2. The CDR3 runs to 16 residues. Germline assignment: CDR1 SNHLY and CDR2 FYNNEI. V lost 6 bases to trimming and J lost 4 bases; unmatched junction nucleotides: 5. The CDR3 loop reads CASSLTSGGATGELFF. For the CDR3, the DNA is TGTGCCAGCAGCCTTACTAGCGGGGGGGCCACCGGGGAGCTGTTTTTT.

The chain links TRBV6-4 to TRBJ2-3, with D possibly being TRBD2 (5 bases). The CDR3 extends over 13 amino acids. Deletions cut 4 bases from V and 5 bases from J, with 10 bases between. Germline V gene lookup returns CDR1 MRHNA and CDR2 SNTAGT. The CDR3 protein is CASSGTAQDTQYF. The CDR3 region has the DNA TGTGCCAGCAGTGGGACTGCCCAAGATACGCAGTATTTT.

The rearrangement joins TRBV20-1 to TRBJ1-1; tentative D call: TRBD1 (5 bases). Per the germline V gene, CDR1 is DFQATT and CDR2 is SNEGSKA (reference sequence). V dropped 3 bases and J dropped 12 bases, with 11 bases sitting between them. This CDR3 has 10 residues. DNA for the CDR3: TGCAGTGCTAGTGACAGTCGAACTTTCTTT. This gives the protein CSASDSRTFF.

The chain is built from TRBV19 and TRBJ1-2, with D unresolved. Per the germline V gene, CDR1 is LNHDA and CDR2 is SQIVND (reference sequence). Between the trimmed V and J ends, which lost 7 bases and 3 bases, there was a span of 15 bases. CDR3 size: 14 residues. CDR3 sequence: CASKETSDYYGYTF. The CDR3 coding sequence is TGTGCCAGTAAAGAAACAAGCGACTACTATGGCTACACCTTC.

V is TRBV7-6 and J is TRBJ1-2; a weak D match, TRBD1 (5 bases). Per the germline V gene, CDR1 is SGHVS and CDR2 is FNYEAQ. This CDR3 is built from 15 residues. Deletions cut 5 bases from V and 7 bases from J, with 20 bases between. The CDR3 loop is CASSHSGGLVGGYTF. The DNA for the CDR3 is TGTGCCAGCAGCCATAGTGGGGGTTTAGTCGGTGGCTACACCTTC.

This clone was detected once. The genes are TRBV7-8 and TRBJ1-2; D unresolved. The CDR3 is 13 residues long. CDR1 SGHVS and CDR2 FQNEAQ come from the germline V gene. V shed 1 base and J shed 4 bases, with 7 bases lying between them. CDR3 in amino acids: CASSLVRGYGYTF. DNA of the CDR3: TGTGCCAGCAGCTTAGTCCGGGGCTATGGCTACACCTTC.

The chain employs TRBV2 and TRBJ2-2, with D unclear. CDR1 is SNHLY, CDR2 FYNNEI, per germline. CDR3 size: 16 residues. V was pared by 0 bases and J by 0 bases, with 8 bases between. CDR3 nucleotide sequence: TGTGCCAGCAGTGAAGCGCTCGTCGCGAACACCGGGGAGCTGTTTTTT. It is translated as CASSEALVANTGELFF.

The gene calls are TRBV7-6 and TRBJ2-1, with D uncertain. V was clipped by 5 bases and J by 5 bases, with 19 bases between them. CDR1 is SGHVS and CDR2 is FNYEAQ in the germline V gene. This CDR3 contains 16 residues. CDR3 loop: CASSLGRRSLDNEQFF. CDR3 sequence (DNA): TGTGCCAGCAGCCTAGGCAGGAGAAGCCTCGACAATGAGCAGTTCTTC.

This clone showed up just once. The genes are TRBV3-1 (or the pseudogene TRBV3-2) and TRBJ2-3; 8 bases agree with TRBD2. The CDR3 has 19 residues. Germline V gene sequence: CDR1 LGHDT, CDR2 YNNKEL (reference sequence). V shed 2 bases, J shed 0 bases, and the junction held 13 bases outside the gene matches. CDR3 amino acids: CASSQTSGGPFSSTDTQYF. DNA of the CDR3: TGTGCCAGCAGCCAAACGTCGGGGGGGCCTTTCTCGAGCACAGATACGCAGTATTTT.

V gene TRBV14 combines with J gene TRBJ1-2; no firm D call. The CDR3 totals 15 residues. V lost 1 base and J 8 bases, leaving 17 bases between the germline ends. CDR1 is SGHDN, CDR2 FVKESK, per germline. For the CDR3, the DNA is TGTGCCAGCAGCCAAGGACTGATTAGGTCTAGGGGCTACACCTTC. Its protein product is CASSQGLIRSRGYTF.

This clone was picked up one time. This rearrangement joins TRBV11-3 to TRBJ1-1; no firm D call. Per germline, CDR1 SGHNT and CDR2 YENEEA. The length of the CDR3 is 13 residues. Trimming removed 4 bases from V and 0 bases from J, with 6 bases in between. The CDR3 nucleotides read TGTGCCAGCAGCTCTCGGATGAACACTGAAGCTTTCTTT. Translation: CASSSRMNTEAFF.

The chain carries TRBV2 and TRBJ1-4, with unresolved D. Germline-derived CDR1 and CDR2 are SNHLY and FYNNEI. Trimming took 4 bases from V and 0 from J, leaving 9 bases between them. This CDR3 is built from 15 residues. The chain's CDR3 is CASSVRAATNEKLFF. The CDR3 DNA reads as TGTGCCAGCAGTGTGAGGGCTGCAACTAATGAAAAACTGTTTTTT.

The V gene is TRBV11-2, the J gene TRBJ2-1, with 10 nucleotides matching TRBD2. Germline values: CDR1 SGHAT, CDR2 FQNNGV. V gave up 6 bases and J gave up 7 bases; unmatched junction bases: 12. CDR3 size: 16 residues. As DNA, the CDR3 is TGTGCCAGCAGACATCCCTGGCCTAGCGGGAGAAATGAGCAGTTCTTC. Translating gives CASRHPWPSGRNEQFF.

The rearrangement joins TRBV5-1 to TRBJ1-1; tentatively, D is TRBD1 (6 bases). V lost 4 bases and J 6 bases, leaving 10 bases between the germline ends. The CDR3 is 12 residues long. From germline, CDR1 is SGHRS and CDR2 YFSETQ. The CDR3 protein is CASSLQGPEAFF. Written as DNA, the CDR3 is TGCGCCAGCAGCCTACAGGGCCCTGAAGCTTTCTTT. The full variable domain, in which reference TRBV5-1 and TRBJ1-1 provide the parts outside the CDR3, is KAGVTQTPRYLIKTRGQQVTLSCSPISGHRSVSWYQQTPGQGLQFLFEYFSETQRNKGNFPGRFSGRQFSNSRSEMNVSTLELGDSALYLCASSLQGPEAFFGQGTRLTVV.

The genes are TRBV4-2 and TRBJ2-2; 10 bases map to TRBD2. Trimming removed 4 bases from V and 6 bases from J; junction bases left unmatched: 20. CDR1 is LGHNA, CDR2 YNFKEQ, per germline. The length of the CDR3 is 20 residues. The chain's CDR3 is CASSRKGASSGGAIPGELFF. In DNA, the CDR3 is TGTGCCAGCAGCCGCAAAGGGGCCTCAAGCGGGGGGGCGATCCCCGGGGAGCTGTTTTTT.

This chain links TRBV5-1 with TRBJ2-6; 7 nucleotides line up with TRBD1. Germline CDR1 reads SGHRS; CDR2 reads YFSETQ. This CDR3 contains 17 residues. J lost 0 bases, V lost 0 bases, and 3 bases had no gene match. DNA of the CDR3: TGCGCCAGCAGCTTGGAGGGGACAGTCTCTGGGGCCAACGTCCTGACTTTC. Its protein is CASSLEGTVSGANVLTF.